The 3 T cell receptor beta chains given below trace back to one sample, sequenced in a study of blood T cell repertoires in COVID-19 (TCRdb year 2020). The method behind the library was the immunoSEQ multiplex PCR assay. TCRdb retrieved this table from immuneACCESS and kept in-frame rearrangements only. Not all clones are present; in checked studies, unresolved V genes account for under half, and no reason is known for the remainder. The sample profile shows nearly 45,000 clones; roughly three quarters of them were found once. Of the sample, roughly 19% falls within the top ten clones. Material: peripheral blood. All receptors come from a man between 65 and 80 years old with acute or convalescent COVID-19.

V usage is TRBV7-8 and J usage is TRBJ2-1; no clear D gene. This CDR3 region has 14 residues. V lost 1 base to trimming and J lost 4 bases, with 8 bases between them. The germline V gene encodes CDR1 SGHVS and CDR2 FQNEAQ. For the CDR3, the DNA is TGTGCCAGCAGCTTAGGCGGCAGTTACAATGAGCAGTTCTTC. Translated, it gives CASSLGGSYNEQFF.

The V call is TRBV24-1, the J call TRBJ2-1, with TRBD2 as a possible D gene (6 bases). CDR3 length equals 13 residues. Between the trimmed V and J ends, which lost 8 bases and 6 bases, there was a span of 13 bases. Germline-derived CDR1 and CDR2 are KGHDR and SFDVKD. The CDR3 is CATIGGPANEQFF. The DNA for the CDR3 is TGTGCCACCATCGGGGGTCCAGCCAATGAGCAGTTCTTC.

The chain's CDR3 is CASSLHRANTEAFF. The CDR3 DNA is TGTGCCAGCAGCTTGCACAGGGCTAACACTGAAGCTTTCTTT. V and J are TRBV5-5 and TRBJ1-1; possibly TRBD1 for D (6 bases). From germline, CDR1 is SGHKS and CDR2 YYEKEE (reference sequence). The CDR3 totals 14 residues. Trimming cost V 1 base and J 2 bases, with 9 bases left between them.